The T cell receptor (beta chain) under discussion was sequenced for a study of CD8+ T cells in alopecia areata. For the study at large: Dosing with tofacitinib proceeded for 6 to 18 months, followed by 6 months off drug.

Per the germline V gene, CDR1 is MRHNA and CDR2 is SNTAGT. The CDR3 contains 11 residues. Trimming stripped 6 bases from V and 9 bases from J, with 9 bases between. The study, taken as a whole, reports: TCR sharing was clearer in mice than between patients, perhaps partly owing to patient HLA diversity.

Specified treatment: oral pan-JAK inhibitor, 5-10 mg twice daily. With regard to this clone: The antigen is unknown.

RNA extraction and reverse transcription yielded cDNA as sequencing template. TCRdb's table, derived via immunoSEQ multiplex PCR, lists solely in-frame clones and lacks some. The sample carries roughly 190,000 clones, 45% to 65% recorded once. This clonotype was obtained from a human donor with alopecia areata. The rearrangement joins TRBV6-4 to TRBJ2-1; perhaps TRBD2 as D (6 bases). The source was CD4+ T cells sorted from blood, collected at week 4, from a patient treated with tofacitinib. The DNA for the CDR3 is TGTGCCAGCAGCGTTAGCGGTGAGCAGTTCTTC. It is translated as CASSVSGEQFF.